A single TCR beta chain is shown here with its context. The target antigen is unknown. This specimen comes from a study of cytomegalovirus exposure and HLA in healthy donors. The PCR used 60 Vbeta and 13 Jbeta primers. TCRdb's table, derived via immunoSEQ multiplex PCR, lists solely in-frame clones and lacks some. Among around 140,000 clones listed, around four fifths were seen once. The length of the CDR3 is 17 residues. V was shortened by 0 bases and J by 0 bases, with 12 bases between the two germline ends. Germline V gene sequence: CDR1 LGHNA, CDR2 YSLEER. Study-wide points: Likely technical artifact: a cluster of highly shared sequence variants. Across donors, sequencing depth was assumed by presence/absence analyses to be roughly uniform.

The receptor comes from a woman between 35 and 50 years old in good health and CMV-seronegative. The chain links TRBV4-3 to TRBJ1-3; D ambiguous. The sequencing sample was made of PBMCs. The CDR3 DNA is TGCGCCAGCAGCCAAGAACCCCACTCCGGCTCTGGAAACACCATATATTTT. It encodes CASSQEPHSGSGNTIYF.